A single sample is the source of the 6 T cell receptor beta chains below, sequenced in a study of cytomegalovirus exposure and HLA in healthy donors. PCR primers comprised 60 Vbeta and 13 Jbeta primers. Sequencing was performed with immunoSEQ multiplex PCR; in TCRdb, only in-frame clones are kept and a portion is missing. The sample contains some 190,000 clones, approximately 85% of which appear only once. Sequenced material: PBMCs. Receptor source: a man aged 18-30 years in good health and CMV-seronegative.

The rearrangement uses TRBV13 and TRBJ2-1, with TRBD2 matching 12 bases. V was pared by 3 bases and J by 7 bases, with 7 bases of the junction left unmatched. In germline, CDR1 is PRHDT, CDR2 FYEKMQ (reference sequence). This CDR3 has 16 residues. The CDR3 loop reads CASSFGLAGSGNEQFF. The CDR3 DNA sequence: TGTGCCAGCAGCTTCGGACTAGCGGGGAGCGGGAATGAGCAGTTCTTC.

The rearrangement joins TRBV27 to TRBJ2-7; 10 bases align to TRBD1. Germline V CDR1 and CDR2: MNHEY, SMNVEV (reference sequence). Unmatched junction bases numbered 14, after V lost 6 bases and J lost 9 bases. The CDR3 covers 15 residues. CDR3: CASRQPGTGAVRQYF. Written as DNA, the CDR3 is TGTGCCAGCAGACAACCCGGGACAGGGGCCGTCAGGCAGTACTTC.

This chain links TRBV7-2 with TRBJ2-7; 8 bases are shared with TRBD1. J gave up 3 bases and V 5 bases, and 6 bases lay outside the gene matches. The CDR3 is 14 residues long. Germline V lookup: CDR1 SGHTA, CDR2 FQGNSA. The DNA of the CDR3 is TGTGCCAGCAGCCGGACAGGGAAGAGCTACGAGCAGTACTTC. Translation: CASSRTGKSYEQYF. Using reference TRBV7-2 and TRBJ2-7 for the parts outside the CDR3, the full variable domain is GAGVSQSPSNKVTEKGKDVELRCDPISGHTALYWYRQSLGQGLEFLIYFQGNSAPDKSGLPSDRFSAERTGGSVSTLTIQRTQQEDSAVYLCASSRTGKSYEQYFGPGTRLTVT.

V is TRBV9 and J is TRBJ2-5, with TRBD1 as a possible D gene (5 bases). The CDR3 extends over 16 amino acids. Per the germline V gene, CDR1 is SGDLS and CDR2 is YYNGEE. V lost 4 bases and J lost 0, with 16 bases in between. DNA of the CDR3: TGTGCCAGCAGCACCGACAGATTACCGTACCAAGAGACCCAGTACTTC. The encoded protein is CASSTDRLPYQETQYF.

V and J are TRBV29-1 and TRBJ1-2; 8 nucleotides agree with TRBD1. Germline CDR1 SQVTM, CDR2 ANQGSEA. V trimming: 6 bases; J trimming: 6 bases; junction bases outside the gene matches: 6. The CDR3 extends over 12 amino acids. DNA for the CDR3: TGCAGCGTCTCGGACAGGGAGGATGGCTACACCTTC. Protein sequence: CSVSDREDGYTF.

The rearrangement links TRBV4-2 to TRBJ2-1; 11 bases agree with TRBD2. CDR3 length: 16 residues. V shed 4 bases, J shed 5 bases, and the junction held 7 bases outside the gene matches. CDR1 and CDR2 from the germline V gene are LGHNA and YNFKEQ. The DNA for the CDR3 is TGTGCCAGCAGCCTAGAGGGGACTAGCGGACACAATGAGCAGTTCTTC. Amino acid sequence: CASSLEGTSGHNEQFF.